Listed here is a single TCR beta chain. The sample comes from a study of blood T cell repertoires in COVID-19. Whole-study context: Sites across the United States, Italy and Spain contributed samples from acute and convalescent COVID-19.

Repertoires were generated with immunoSEQ multiplex PCR, while TCRdb's copy carries only in-frame clones and drops some. The table records about 130,000 clones, around 86% of them present only once. The germline V gene encodes CDR1 MNHEY and CDR2 SVGAGI. This CDR3 has 14 residues. V lost 0 bases and J 1 base, leaving 6 bases between the germline ends. The receptor's source is a human donor in a cohort sampled during active COVID-19. The chain has TRBV6-5 and TRBJ1-1; the D is unclear. Sequencing was carried out using peripheral blood. The CDR3 DNA sequence: TGTGCCAGCAGTTACTCCTGGCCGAACACTGAAGCTTTCTTT. The encoded protein is CASSYSWPNTEAFF.